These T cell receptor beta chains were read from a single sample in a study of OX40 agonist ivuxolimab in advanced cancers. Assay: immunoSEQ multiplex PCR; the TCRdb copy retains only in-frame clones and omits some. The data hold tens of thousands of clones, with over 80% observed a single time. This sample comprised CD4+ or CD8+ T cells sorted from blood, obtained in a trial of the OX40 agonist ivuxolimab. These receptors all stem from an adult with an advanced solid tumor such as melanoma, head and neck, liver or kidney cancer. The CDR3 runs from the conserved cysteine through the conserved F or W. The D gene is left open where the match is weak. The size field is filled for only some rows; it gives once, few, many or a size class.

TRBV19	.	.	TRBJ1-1	TGTGCCAGTAGTAATAGAAATGAAGCTTTCTTT	CASSNRNEAFF
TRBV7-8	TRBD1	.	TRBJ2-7	TGTGCCAGCAGCTTTGGACAGGGTACCTACGAGCAGTACTTC	CASSFGQGTYEQYF
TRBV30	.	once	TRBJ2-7	TGTGCCTGGAATCTCTTCGGGGAAACCTACGAGCAGTACTTC	CAWNLFGETYEQYF
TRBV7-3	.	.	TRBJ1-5	TGTGCCAGCAGCCCAGGACGACGGACTGATCAGCCCCAGCATTTT	CASSPGRRTDQPQHF
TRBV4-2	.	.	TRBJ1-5	TGTGCCAGCAGCCAAGCTAGCGGTGATCATCAGCCCCAGCATTTT	CASSQASGDHQPQHF
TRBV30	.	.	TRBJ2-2	TGTGCCTGGAGTGTACTTGTCGCCGGGGAGCTGTTTTTT	CAWSVLVAGELFF
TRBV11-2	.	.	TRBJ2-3	TGTGCCAGCAGCTATAGCCGGAGTAGGCCAGATACGCAGTATTTT	CASSYSRSRPDTQYF
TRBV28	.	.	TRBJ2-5	TGTGCCAGCAGTTTGCCCCCTCCGGAGGCTCAGTACTTC	CASSLPPPEAQYF
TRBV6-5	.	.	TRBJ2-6	TGTGCCAGCACTTCAGGCCCGTCTGGGTCCAACGTCCTGACTTTC	CASTSGPSGSNVLTF
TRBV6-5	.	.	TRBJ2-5	TGTGCCAGCAGTTACTCAGGGGAGACCCAGTACTTC	CASSYSGETQYF